Listed here are 10 T cell receptor beta chains from one sample, sequenced in a study of OX40 agonist ivuxolimab in advanced cancers. Libraries were constructed by the immunoSEQ multiplex PCR assay. Held by TCRdb, this immuneACCESS table contains in-frame sequences only and omits some clones. Under half of the omission traces to an unresolved V gene where checked; the cause of the rest is unknown. This sample holds some 89,000 clones; about 80% were observed only once. The ten largest account for more than 1.5% of the sample. The input for sequencing was CD4+ or CD8+ T cells sorted from blood, taken in a trial of the OX40 agonist ivuxolimab. The source is an adult with an advanced solid tumor such as melanoma, head and neck, liver or kidney cancer.

This chain connects TRBV28 to TRBJ2-3; D gene ambiguous. CDR1 MDHEN and CDR2 SYDVKM come from the germline V gene. This CDR3 is 11 amino acids long. Trimming left V 8 bases short and J 2 bases short, with 5 bases between. The CDR3 DNA follows: TGTGCCAGCGGACCCACAGATACGCAGTATTTT. Translated, it gives CASGPTDTQYF.

At least ten counts were recorded for this clone. The V gene is TRBV4-2, the J gene TRBJ1-2; 7 bases align to TRBD1. There are 14 residues in the CDR3. Germline-derived CDR1 and CDR2 are LGHNA and YNFKEQ. The junction had 5 bases not matched to a gene; V was cut back by 1 base and J by 6 bases. The CDR3 region is CASSQGDREDGYTF. The CDR3 coding sequence is TGTGCCAGCAGCCAAGGGGACAGAGAGGATGGCTACACCTTC.

This chain joins TRBV5-1 and TRBJ1-1; D remains unclear. The V end lost 4 bases, the J end lost 2 bases, and 15 bases lay between the germline ends. CDR3 size: 15 residues. CDR1 and CDR2 from the germline V gene are SGHRS and YFSETQ. The CDR3 sequence: CASSRARALNTEAFF. CDR3 DNA sequence: TGCGCCAGCAGCCGAGCGCGGGCGCTTAACACTGAAGCTTTCTTT.

V usage is TRBV9 and J usage is TRBJ1-6, with D perhaps matching TRBD1 (6 bases). Germline V gene sequence: CDR1 SGDLS, CDR2 YYNGEE. V gave up 4 bases and J gave up 5 bases, with 10 bases separating them. This CDR3 has 14 residues. This CDR3 is CASSPQGNNSPLHF. The CDR3 coding sequence is TGTGCCAGCAGCCCTCAGGGGAATAATTCACCCCTCCACTTT.

This clone was observed a handful of times. The chain carries TRBV29-1 and TRBJ1-1, with a weak D call TRBD1 (5 bases). The germline V gene encodes CDR1 SQVTM and CDR2 ANQGSEA. CDR3 length: 15 residues. Trimming took 0 bases from V and 4 from J, leaving 15 bases between them. Here the CDR3 DNA reads TGCAGCGTTGAAGATGCAGGGTTTGGGTCCACTGAAGCTTTCTTT. It translates to CSVEDAGFGSTEAFF.

The chain combines TRBV7-6 with TRBJ2-3; D gene unclear. Germline CDR1 is SGHVS and CDR2 is FNYEAQ. The length of the CDR3 is 15 residues. The V gene lost 1 base and the J gene lost 6 bases, with 14 bases spanning the gap. The CDR3 loop is CASSLVGSVGDTQYF. The CDR3 DNA reads TGTGCCAGCAGCTTAGTAGGAAGTGTAGGGGATACGCAGTATTTT.

The chain uses TRBV2 and TRBJ1-1, with D uncertain. Germline V gene data show CDR1 as SNHLY and CDR2 as FYNNEI. This CDR3 is built from 13 residues. Between the trimmed V and J ends, which lost 4 bases and 5 bases, there was a span of 11 bases. Here the CDR3 DNA reads TGTGCCAGCAGTGCCATAAGGAGTACTGAAGCTTTCTTT. Its protein is CASSAIRSTEAFF.

This rearrangement joins TRBV29-1 to TRBJ1-2; 8 bases match TRBD1. This CDR3 has 14 residues. Germline V gives CDR1 SQVTM, CDR2 ANQGSEA. Losses at the gene ends were 3 bases for V and 6 bases for J; bases not matched to a gene: 9. DNA for the CDR3: TGCAGCGTTGATGGAACAGGGGGAGGGAATGGCTACACCTTC. It is translated as CSVDGTGGGNGYTF.

The CDR3 region has the DNA TGCGCCAGCCGAATTCACAGCTACGAGCAGTACTTC. Protein sequence: CASRIHSYEQYF. The V and J genes are TRBV10-1 and TRBJ2-7, with unresolved D. V was cut by 8 bases and J by 3 bases, with 11 bases left in between. The CDR3 loop spans 12 amino acids. Germline V gene lookup returns CDR1 WNHNN and CDR2 SYGVQD (reference sequence).

The chain has TRBV6-5 and TRBJ2-7; 8 bases align to TRBD2. The CDR3 sequence is 16 residues long. The germline CDR1 and CDR2 sequences are MNHEY and SVGAGI. V lost 2 bases and J lost 0; bases outside the gene matches: 6. The CDR3 loop reads CASSYGIAGTSYEQYF. CDR3 nucleotide sequence: TGTGCCAGCAGTTACGGGATAGCGGGGACCTCCTACGAGCAGTACTTC.